This T cell receptor beta chain was sequenced during a study of T cells after yellow fever vaccination (dated by TCRdb to about 2019). For the study in its entirety: The SMART-Seq v4 Ultra Low Input RNA kit was used to prepare libraries from fractions with low cell numbers. To track T-cell clones before and after primary and booster YFV17D yellow fever vaccination, bulk TCR alpha and beta repertoires were sequenced longitudinally. Two healthy male donors, one aged 18 to 30 and one aged 30 to 39 years, made up the cohort. Blood samples were taken at several timepoints before and after primary and secondary immunization, and bulk PBMC replicates and cell subsets were isolated.

The sample's treatment or condition label, in plain terms: live attenuated yellow fever vaccine strain. At each blood-draw timepoint, two biological replicates of bulk PBMCs were obtained. A standard Ficoll-Paque protocol was used to isolate PBMCs from peripheral blood. TriZol was used to extract RNA from bulk PBMCs, from CD4 and CD8 fractions, and from dextramer-positive and dextramer-negative fractions. TCRdb names Illumina NovaSeq 6000 as the instrument used. TCR cDNA was synthesized by 5'RACE template switching, through which a universal primer site and unique molecular identifiers were introduced. Priming of cDNA synthesis was performed from both the TCR alpha and TCR beta constant segments. Library amplification involved two PCR steps, and the second step added sample barcodes and sequencing adapters. Sequencing of libraries was done on Illumina HiSeq 2500 (2x100 bp) or NovaSeq (2x150 bp). As for the original processing: Reads were demultiplexed and collapsed into UMI consensus sequences with MIGEC, and V(D)J alignment was performed with MiXCR. Clonotypes responding to the vaccine were identified with edgeR on replicate PBMC samples, with the criteria of FDR below 0.01 and a log2 fold change above 5 up to day 15. Bulk clonotypes were assigned CD4 or CD8 identity according to which sequenced CD4 or CD8 repertoire held them at higher abundance. TCRdb trimmed public reads at Q25 via fastp, called clones via MiXCR and kept in-frame beta chains. Every distinct CDR3 protein forms one entry, paired with its most common genes and DNA. What appears here as the V and J calls and clone size reflects TCRdb's work, not the paper's. This sample is represented by 200,000 to 300,000 distinct CDR3 sequences; more than 3.5% of them were singletons. The ten largest clones capture 15% to 20% of the sample.

What the research found in general, with its limitations: The secondary T-cell response was weaker than the primary response but faster, peaking on day 5 instead of day 15. Computational filtering was needed because FACS-sorted repertoires could contain abundant contaminating clonotypes from the bulk population. After the booster, most clones that had expanded after primary vaccination were detected again (over 95% of CD4 and around 88% of CD8), suggesting broad maintenance of memory. A small share of clonotypes was detected in both CD4 and CD8 compartments, with the overlap likely arising from convergent recombination. The study included only a couple of donors, which limits how far the findings can be generalized.

About this clonotype: Its antigen is currently not known. It has no much larger one-base neighbor in the sample; base qualities were not kept.

The sequence derives from a man between 18 and 35 years old who received the YFV17D yellow fever vaccine. Sequencing used PBMCs, obtained 15 days after the yellow fever booster vaccination.

The DNA sequence reads TGTGCCAACACCCGGGGGGGCGGCACTGAAGCTTTCTTT. This gives the protein CANTRGGGTEAFF. The V and J genes are TRBV2 and TRBJ1-1, and TRBD1 may be the D gene, going by 6 matching bases. From a lookup of the germline V gene, CDR1 and CDR2 are SNHLY and FYNNEI. V was cut back by 10 bases and J by 4 bases, leaving a gap of 16 bases between them. The CDR3 spans 13 residues, from the cysteine through the phenylalanine. This entry keeps only the CDR3 DNA: 39 bases, framed from base 1.